These T cell receptor beta chains were read from a single sample in a study of blood T cell repertoires in COVID-19. The protocol was immunoSEQ multiplex PCR, while the TCRdb copy is restricted to in-frame clones and leaves out a portion. The table has under 60,000 clones, about nine tenths seen once; the top ten hold 1.6%. Sequencing used peripheral blood. The receptors stem from a man between 60 and 75 years old with acute or convalescent COVID-19. The CDR3 runs from the conserved cysteine through the conserved F or W. The D gene is left open where the match is weak. Size tells how often a clone was seen (once, few, many) or the class of an expanded clone, and some rows leave it out.

>few|TRBD1|TRBJ1-1|TRBV29-1
TGCAGCGTTGTCTTTGTGGCGGGGAACAGGGGCAAGAACACTGAAGCTTTCTTT
CSVVFVAGNRGKNTEAFF
>.|.|TRBJ2-6|TRBV18
TGTGCCAGCTCACCAACGGACACTGGGGCCAACGTCCTGACTTTC
CASSPTDTGANVLTF
>.|TRBD2|TRBJ2-7|TRBV7-9
TGTGCCAGCAGCCTCCCGGGGGGGCCTCACGAGCAGTACTTC
CASSLPGGPHEQYF
>.|.|TRBJ1-1|TRBV30
TGTGCCTGGAGTGGACAGATTAACACTGAAGCTTTCTTT
CAWSGQINTEAFF
>.|.|TRBJ1-2|TRBV5-8
TGTGCCAGCAGCTTTGAGGGCGCGGTCCACAGGGTCGGCTACACCTTC
CASSFEGAVHRVGYTF
>.|.|TRBJ2-7|TRBV19
TGTGCCAGTAGTACGACAGTCTCCTACGAGCAGTACTTC
CASSTTVSYEQYF
>.|TRBD2|TRBJ2-1|TRBV6-5
TGTGCCAGCTTCGGCGGGGGGGCGATTAAGGAGCAGTTCTTC
CASFGGGAIKEQFF
>.|TRBD1|TRBJ2-3|TRBV3-1/TRBV3-2
TGTGCCAGCAGCCAACGGGACAGGGGCCCAGATACGCAGTATTTT
CASSQRDRGPDTQYF
>.|TRBD2|TRBJ2-7|TRBV9
TGTGCCAGCAGCAAAGGTAGTCCAAGGACCGGGACTAGCAACTACGAGCAGTACTTC
CASSKGSPRTGTSNYEQYF
>.|TRBD1|TRBJ2-1|TRBV7-9
TGTGCCAGCAGCCTACAAGGGTCCAGGTTCCTGGACAGGGTGCATGAGCAGTTCTTC
CASSLQGSRFLDRVHEQFF
>.|.|TRBJ2-5|TRBV4-1
TGCGCCAGCAGCCAAGGTCGGGACACCGCCGAGACCCAGTACTTC
CASSQGRDTAETQYF
>.|.|TRBJ2-5|TRBV24-1
TGTGCCACCAGTGATTTTGTACAGGCCGGAGAGACCCAGTACTTC
CATSDFVQAGETQYF
>.|.|TRBJ2-7|TRBV5-1
TGCGCCAGCAGCTTTGGCGACAGCGACAGCAAGCAGTACTTC
CASSFGDSDSKQYF
>.|.|TRBJ2-1|TRBV7-9
TGTGCCAGCAGCCCTCCGGGTGGGGGCGATCTCTACAATGAGCAGTTCTTC
CASSPPGGGDLYNEQFF
>.|.|TRBJ1-5|TRBV6-6
TGTGCCAGCAGTTACCCGGGGGGGGCTAATCAGCCCCAGCATTTT
CASSYPGGANQPQHF
>.|TRBD1|TRBJ1-2|TRBV12-5
TGTGCTAGTGGTCCAGACTCCGGGACAGGTTATGGCTACACCTTC
CASGPDSGTGYGYTF
>.|TRBD2|TRBJ2-5|TRBV6-5
TGTGCCACCCGACTAGCGGGGGGCGGAGAGACCCAGTACTTC
CATRLAGGGETQYF
>once|.|TRBJ2-1|TRBV7-3
TGTGCCAGCAGCCTCTCCGGGACACTATACAATGAGCAGTTCTTC
CASSLSGTLYNEQFF
>.|.|TRBJ1-1|TRBV7-9
TGTGCCAGCAGCCCAGGGGTCCCAATAACTGAAGCTTTCTTT
CASSPGVPITEAFF
>.|TRBD1|TRBJ2-4|TRBV6-5
TGTGCCAGCAGTTCCCCGGGACAGGTTAACATTCAGTACTTC
CASSSPGQVNIQYF
>.|.|TRBJ2-2|TRBV21-1
TGTGCCAGCAGCAAAGACAACCCGAAGAACACCGGGGAGCTGTTTTTT
CASSKDNPKNTGELFF
>.|TRBD2|TRBJ2-2|TRBV6-5
TGTGCCAGCAGTCCGAACGGGGGGGCCGGGGAGCTGTTTTTT
CASSPNGGAGELFF
>once|.|TRBJ1-4|TRBV7-2
TGTGCCAGCAGCTTATTTCCCAGGGCGAACGAAAAACTGTTTTTT
CASSLFPRANEKLFF
>.|.|TRBJ2-2|TRBV24-1
TGTGCCACCAGTGTCGTGCGGACACTTAACACCGGGGAGCTGTTTTTT
CATSVVRTLNTGELFF
>few|.|TRBJ1-1|TRBV11-2
TGTGCCAGCAGCTCGGGACACCAGAACACTGAAGCTTTCTTT
CASSSGHQNTEAFF
>once|.|TRBJ1-6|TRBV6-5
TGTGCCAGCAGGGGGCAGCCCAATTCACCCCTCCACTTT
CASRGQPNSPLHF
>.|.|TRBJ2-2|TRBV24-1
TGTGCCACCAGTGATTATCCAGGGACCGGGGAGCTGTTTTTT
CATSDYPGTGELFF
>.|.|TRBJ2-7|TRBV9
TGTGCCAGCAGCCTTCGGACAGAGCTCTACGAGCAGTACTTC
CASSLRTELYEQYF
>once|.|TRBJ2-7|TRBV21-1
TGTGCCAGCAGCAAAGAGGCAACAGACTACGAGCAGTACTTC
CASSKEATDYEQYF
>.|.|TRBJ2-5|TRBV6-1
TGTGCCAGCAGTGAAAGGACACCCCAAGAGACCCAGTACTTC
CASSERTPQETQYF
>.|.|TRBJ1-5|TRBV6-2/TRBV6-3
TGTGCCAGCAGCCAAGGGGGGGATCAGCCCCAGCATTTT
CASSQGGDQPQHF
>.|TRBD1|TRBJ2-5|TRBV7-8
TGTGCCAGCAGCTACGGGACAGTGCAAGAGACCCAGTACTTC
CASSYGTVQETQYF
>.|.|TRBJ1-6|TRBV4-1
TGCGCCAGCAGCCATAGTAATTCACCCCTCCACTTT
CASSHSNSPLHF
>.|TRBD1|TRBJ1-2|TRBV4-2
TGTGCCAGCAGCCAAGCGACAGGGGGATCCTATGGCTACACCTTC
CASSQATGGSYGYTF
>.|TRBD2|TRBJ2-2|TRBV11-3
TGTGCCAGCAGCAGGGGACTAGCGGGGGCCGGGGAGCTGTTTTTT
CASSRGLAGAGELFF
>.|.|TRBJ1-1|TRBV5-6
TGTGCCAGCAGCAGGTGGACACCTGAAGGAGAAGCTTTCTTT
CASSRWTPEGEAFF
>.|TRBD1|TRBJ2-5|TRBV20-1
TGCAGTGCTAGTCTCCCCCGACAGGGGGCTGCGAAGACCCAGTACTTC
CSASLPRQGAAKTQYF
>.|TRBD1|TRBJ1-5|TRBV19
TGTGCCAGTAGTATTCGACAGGGGAGTCAGCCCCAGCATTTT
CASSIRQGSQPQHF
>.|.|TRBJ1-3|TRBV29-1
TGCAGCGTTGGAGGCGGCTTCTCTGGAAACACCATATATTTT
CSVGGGFSGNTIYF
>once|TRBD1|TRBJ1-2|TRBV5-1
TGCGCCAGCAGCTTGGACAGGGGGCTAGAGGGCTACACCTTC
CASSLDRGLEGYTF
>.|TRBD1|TRBJ1-2|TRBV7-9
TGTGCCAGCAGCTTAGAACTGGGGACAGGGTACTTACCCGACTATGGCTACACCTTC
CASSLELGTGYLPDYGYTF
>.|.|TRBJ2-3|TRBV6-5
TGTGCCAGCGCCAGGGAGGTGACAGATACGCAGTATTTT
CASAREVTDTQYF
>few|TRBD2|TRBJ2-3|TRBV19
TGTGCCAGTAACTTGGCGGGGGGTTTAGATACGCAGTATTTT
CASNLAGGLDTQYF
>once|.|TRBJ1-2|TRBV5-1
TGCGCCAGCAGCCGCCTAGACAGGAGCTATGGCTACACCTTC
CASSRLDRSYGYTF
>.|TRBD1|TRBJ1-1|TRBV10-3
TGTGCCATCAGTACGACAGGGAGGACTGAAGCTTTCTTT
CAISTTGRTEAFF